This T cell receptor beta chain was profiled in a study of regulatory T cells in long-lasting Graves disease. Notes on this clonotype: Its cognate antigen is unknown.

This CDR3 is 14 amino acids long. The ends were cut back, 7 bases at V and 2 bases at J, with 15 bases in the middle. The germline V gene has CDR1 SQVTM and CDR2 ANQGSEA. Time point defined: newly diagnosed GD, antithyroid drugs for less than 3 months. After RNA was extracted from PBMCs, the TCR library was made from it. Both iRepertoire HTBI primers and Arm-PCR of CDR3 regions were used to build the TCR beta libraries. A single record per CDR3 protein comes from TCRdb applying MiXCR to the multiplex PCR reads. This table has roughly 510,000 distinct CDR3 sequences, 16% appearing once. Regarding the study as a whole: Persistent disease preferred TRBV28, TRBJ1-2 and TRBJ2-5. Peripheral blood alone, not thyroid tissue, underwent study. Less diverse TCR repertoires were seen in persistent Graves' patients than in newly diagnosed ones.

These records were also assigned to another study, of T cells in Graves' hyperthyroidism and ophthalmopathy. Turning to that study: The HTBI set primed first-round TCR CDR3 RT-PCR.

J is TRBJ2-1 and V is TRBV29-1; unclear D gene. Sequencing used peripheral blood mononuclear cells (PBMCs), obtained at new diagnosis, from a patient treated with antithyroid drugs. This TCR was sampled from a man aged 18 to 30 with Graves disease. CDR3 DNA sequence: TGCAGCGCCCCCATCGCGGCACCCTACAATGAGCAGTTCTTC. It encodes CSAPIAAPYNEQFF.